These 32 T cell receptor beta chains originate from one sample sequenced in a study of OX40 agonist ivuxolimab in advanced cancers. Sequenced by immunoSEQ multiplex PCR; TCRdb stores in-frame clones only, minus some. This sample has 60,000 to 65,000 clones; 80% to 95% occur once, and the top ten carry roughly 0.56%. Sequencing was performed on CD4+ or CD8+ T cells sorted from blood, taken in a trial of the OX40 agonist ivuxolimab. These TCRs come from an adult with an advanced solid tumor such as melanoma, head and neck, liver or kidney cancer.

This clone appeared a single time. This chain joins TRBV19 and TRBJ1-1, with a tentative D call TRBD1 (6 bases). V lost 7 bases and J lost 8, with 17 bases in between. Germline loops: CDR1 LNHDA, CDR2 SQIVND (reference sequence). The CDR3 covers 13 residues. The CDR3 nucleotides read TGTGCCAGTACCCCAGCCGGCGGGGGCGAAGCTTTCTTT. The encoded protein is CASTPAGGGEAFF.

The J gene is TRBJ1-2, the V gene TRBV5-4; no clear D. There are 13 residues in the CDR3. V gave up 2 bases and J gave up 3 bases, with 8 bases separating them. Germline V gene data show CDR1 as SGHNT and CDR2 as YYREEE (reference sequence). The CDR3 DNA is TGTGCCAGCAGCTTCGGGTTGGACTATGGCTACACCTTC. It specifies CASSFGLDYGYTF.

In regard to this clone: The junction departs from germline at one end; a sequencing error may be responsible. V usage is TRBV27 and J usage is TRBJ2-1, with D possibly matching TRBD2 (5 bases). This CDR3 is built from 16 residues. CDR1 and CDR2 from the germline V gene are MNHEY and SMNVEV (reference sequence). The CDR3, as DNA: TGTGCCGGCAGGCCACCTCCCCCGGGAACTTACAATGAGCAGTTCTTC. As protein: CAGRPPPPGTYNEQFF.

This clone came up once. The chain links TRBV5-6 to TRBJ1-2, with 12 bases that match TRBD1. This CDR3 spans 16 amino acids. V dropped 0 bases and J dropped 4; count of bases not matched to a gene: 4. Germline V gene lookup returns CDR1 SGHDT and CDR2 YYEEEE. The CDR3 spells CASSLVGQGALYGYTF. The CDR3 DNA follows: TGTGCCAGCAGCTTGGTGGGACAGGGGGCCCTCTATGGCTACACCTTC.

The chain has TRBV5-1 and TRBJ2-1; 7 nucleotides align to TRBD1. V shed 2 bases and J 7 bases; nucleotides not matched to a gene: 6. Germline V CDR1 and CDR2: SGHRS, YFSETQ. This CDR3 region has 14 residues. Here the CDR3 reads CASSLRDSSNEQFF. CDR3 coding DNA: TGCGCCAGCAGCTTACGGGACAGCTCTAATGAGCAGTTCTTC. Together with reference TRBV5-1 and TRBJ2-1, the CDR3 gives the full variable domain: KAGVTQTPRYLIKTRGQQVTLSCSPISGHRSVSWYQQTPGQGLQFLFEYFSETQRNKGNFPGRFSGRQFSNSRSEMNVSTLELGDSALYLCASSLRDSSNEQFFGPGTRLTVL.

The CDR3: CADSQGTYNEQFF. In nucleotides, the CDR3 is TGTGCCGACTCTCAAGGGACCTACAATGAGCAGTTCTTC. V is TRBV7-8 and J is TRBJ2-1; D is unclear. The CDR3 sequence is 13 residues long. The V gene's germline CDR1 is SGHVS and CDR2 FQNEAQ. V lost 11 bases and J lost 2, with 13 bases in between.

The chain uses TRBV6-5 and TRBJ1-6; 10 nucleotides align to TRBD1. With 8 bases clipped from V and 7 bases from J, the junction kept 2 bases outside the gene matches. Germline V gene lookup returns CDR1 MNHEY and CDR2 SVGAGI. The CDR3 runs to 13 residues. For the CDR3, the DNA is TGTGCCAGCGGGACAGGGGAGAATTCACCCCTCCACTTT. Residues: CASGTGENSPLHF.

In nucleotides, the CDR3 is TGTGCCAGCTCACCCGGGACTAGCGGGAGCCAAGAGACCCAGTACTTC. Protein sequence: CASSPGTSGSQETQYF. V gene TRBV18 combines with J gene TRBJ2-5; 14 nucleotides agree with TRBD2. With V trimmed by 3 bases and J by 1 base, 1 base remained unmatched. From germline, CDR1 is KGHSH and CDR2 LQKENI. The CDR3 has 16 residues.

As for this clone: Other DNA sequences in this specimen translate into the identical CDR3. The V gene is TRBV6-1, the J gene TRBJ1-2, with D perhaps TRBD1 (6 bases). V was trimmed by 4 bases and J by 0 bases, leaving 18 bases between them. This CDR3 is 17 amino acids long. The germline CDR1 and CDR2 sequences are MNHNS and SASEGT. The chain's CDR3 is CASSAQGTPLANYGYTF. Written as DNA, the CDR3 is TGTGCCAGCAGTGCCCAGGGGACGCCTCTAGCTAACTATGGCTACACCTTC.

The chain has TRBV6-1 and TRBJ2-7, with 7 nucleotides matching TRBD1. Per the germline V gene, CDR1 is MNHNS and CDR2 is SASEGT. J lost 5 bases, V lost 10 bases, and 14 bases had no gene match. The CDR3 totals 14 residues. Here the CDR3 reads CATLRQGPTHEQYF. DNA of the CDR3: TGTGCCACCCTAAGACAGGGTCCTACCCACGAGCAGTACTTC.

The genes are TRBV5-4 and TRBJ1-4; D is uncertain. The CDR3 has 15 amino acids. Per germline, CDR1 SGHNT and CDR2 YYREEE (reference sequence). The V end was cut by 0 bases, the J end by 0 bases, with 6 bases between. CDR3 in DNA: TGTGCCAGCAGCTTGGTTCCTGCAACTAATGAAAAACTGTTTTTT. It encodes CASSLVPATNEKLFF.

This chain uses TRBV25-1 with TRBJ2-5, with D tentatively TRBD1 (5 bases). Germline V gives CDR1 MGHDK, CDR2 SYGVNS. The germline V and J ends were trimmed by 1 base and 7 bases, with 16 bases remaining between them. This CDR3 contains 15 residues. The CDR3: CASSELQGSRVTQYF. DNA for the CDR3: TGTGCCAGCAGTGAATTGCAGGGTTCCCGCGTGACCCAGTACTTC.

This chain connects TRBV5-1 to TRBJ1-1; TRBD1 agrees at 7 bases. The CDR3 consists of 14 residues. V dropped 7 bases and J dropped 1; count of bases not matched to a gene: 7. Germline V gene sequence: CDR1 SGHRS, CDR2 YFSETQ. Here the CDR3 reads CASFPGTANTEAFF. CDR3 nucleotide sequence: TGCGCCAGCTTCCCCGGGACAGCGAACACTGAAGCTTTCTTT.

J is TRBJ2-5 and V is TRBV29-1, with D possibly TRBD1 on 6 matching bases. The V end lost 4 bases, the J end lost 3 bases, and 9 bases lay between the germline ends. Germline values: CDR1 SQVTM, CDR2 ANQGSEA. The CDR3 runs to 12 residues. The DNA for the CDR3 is TGCAGCGTTGGAAAGGGGGAAGAGACCCAGTACTTC. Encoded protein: CSVGKGEETQYF.

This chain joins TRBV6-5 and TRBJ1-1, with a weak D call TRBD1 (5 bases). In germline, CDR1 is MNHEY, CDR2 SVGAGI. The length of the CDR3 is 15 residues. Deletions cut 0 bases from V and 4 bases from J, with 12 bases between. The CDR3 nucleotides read TGTGCCAGCAGTTACTCCGCAGGGACGGGCACTGAAGCTTTCTTT. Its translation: CASSYSAGTGTEAFF.

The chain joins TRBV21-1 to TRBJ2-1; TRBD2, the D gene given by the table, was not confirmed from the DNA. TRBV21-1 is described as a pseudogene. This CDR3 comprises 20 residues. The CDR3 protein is CASSKALLVGEKSGRVEQFF. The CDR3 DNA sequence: TGTGCCAGCAGCAAAGCGCTTTTAGTCGGGGAAAAGAGCGGGAGGGTTGAGCAGTTCTTC.

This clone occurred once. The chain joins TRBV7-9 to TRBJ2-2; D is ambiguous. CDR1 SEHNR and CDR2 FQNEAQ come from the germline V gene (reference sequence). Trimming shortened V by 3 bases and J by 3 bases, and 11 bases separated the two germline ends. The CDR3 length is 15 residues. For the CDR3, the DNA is TGTGCCAGCAGCTTCCCGGTCATGGACACCGGGGAGCTGTTTTTT. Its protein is CASSFPVMDTGELFF.

The DNA for the CDR3 is TGTGCCAGTAGTTTGACAGCTTCAGATACGCAGTATTTT. It codes for CASSLTASDTQYF. This sequence joins TRBV19 and TRBJ2-3; TRBD1 might be the D (5 bases). Trimming took off 5 bases at V and 4 bases at J, with 10 bases between the two ends. This CDR3 region has 13 residues. Germline assignment: CDR1 LNHDA and CDR2 SQIVND (reference sequence).

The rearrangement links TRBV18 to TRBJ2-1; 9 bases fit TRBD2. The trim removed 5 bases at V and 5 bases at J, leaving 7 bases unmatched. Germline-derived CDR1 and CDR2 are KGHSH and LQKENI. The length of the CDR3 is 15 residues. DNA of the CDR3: TGTGCCAGCTCAGAACGCGGGGGGGACAACAATGAGCAGTTCTTC. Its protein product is CASSERGGDNNEQFF.

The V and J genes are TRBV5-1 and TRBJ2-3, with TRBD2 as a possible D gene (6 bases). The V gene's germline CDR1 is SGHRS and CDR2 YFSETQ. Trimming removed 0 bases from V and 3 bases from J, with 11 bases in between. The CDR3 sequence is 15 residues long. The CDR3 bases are TGCGCCAGCAGCTTGGCCGGGAGTGCTACAGATACGCAGTATTTT. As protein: CASSLAGSATDTQYF.

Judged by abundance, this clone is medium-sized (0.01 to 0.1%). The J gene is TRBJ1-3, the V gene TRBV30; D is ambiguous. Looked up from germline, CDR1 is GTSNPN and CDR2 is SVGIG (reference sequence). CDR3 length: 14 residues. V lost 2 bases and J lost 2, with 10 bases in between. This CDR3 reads CAWSKGLPGNTIYF. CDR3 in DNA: TGTGCCTGGAGTAAGGGTCTGCCTGGAAACACCATATATTTT.

The CDR3 DNA follows: TGTGCCAGCAGTCAGACAGTACAGTATGGCTACACCTTC. This gives the protein CASSQTVQYGYTF. The chain is built from TRBV6-5 and TRBJ1-2, with D perhaps matching TRBD1 (5 bases). This CDR3 has 13 residues. Between the trimmed V and J ends, which lost 5 bases and 5 bases, there was a span of 12 bases. Germline CDR1 MNHEY, CDR2 SVGAGI.

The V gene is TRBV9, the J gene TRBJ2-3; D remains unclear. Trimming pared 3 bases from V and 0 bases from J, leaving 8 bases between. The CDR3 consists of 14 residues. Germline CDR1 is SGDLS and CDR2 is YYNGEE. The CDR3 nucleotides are TGTGCCAGCAGCGCGATACCTAGCACAGATACGCAGTATTTT. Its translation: CASSAIPSTDTQYF.

For the CDR3, the DNA is TGTGCCAGCAGCCCTGACACTGAAGCTTTCTTT. Residues: CASSPDTEAFF. The chain uses TRBV7-3 and TRBJ1-1; D uncertain. The CDR3 covers 11 residues. Germline loops: CDR1 SGHTA, CDR2 FQGTGA. Trimming left V 5 bases short and J 3 bases short, with 4 bases between.

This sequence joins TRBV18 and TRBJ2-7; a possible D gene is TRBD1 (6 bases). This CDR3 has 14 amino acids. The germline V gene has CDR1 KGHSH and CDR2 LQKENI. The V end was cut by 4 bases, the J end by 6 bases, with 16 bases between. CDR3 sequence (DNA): TGTGCCAGCTCACAAGGGACAAACCAGGGCGAGCAGTACTTC. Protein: CASSQGTNQGEQYF.

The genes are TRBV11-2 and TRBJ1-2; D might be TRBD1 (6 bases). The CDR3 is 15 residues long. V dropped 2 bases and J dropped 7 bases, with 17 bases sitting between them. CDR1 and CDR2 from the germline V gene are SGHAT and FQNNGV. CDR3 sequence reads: CASSLLVRDRSGYTF. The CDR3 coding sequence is TGTGCCAGCAGCTTATTGGTTCGTGACAGGAGTGGCTACACCTTC.

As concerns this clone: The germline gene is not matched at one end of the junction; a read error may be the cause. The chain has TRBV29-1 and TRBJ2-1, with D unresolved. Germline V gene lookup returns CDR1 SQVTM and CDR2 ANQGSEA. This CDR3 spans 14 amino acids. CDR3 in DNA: TGCAGCGTAGAAGACCCGGGTAACTACAATGAGCAGTTCTTC. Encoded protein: CSVEDPGNYNEQFF.

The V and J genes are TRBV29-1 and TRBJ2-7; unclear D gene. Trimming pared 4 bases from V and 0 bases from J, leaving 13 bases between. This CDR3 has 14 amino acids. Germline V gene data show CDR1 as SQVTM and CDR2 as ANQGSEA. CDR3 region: CSVGLGGSSYEQYF. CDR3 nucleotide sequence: TGCAGCGTTGGTCTGGGCGGAAGCTCCTACGAGCAGTACTTC.

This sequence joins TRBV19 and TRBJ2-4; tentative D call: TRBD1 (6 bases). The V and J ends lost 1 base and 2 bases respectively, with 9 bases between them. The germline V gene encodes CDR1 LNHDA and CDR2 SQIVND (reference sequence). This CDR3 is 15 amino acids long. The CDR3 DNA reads TGTGCCAGTAGTATAGGTCAGGGGACCAAAAACATTCAGTACTTC. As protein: CASSIGQGTKNIQYF.

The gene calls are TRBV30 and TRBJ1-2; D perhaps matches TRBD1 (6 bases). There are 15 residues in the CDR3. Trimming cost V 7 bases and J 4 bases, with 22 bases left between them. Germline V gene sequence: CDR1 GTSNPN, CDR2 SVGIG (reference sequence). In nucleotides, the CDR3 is TGTGCCTTATCCCGGGACACCTCCCGGGCCTATGGCTACACCTTC. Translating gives CALSRDTSRAYGYTF.

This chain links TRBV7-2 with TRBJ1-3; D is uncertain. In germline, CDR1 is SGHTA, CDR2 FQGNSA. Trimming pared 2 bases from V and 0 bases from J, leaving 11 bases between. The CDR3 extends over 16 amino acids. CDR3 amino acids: CASSLSDGLSGNTIYF. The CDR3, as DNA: TGTGCCAGCAGCTTAAGTGACGGACTCTCTGGAAACACCATATATTTT. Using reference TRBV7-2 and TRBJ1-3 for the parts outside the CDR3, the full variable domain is GAGVSQSPSNKVTEKGKDVELRCDPISGHTALYWYRQSLGQGLEFLIYFQGNSAPDKSGLPSDRFSAERTGGSVSTLTIQRTQQEDSAVYLCASSLSDGLSGNTIYFGEGSWLTVV.

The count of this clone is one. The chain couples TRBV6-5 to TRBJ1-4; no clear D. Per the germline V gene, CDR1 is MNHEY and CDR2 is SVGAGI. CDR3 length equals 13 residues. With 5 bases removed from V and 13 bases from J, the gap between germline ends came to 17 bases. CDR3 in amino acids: CASSEQFGSSLFF. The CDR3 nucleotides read TGTGCCAGCAGTGAACAGTTTGGTAGCTCACTGTTTTTT.